A selection of T cell receptor beta chains follows, all from one sample in a study of CD8 T cells in ankylosing spondylitis. MiXCR was run by TCRdb on the 5' RACE reads, yielding one entry per CDR3 protein. The data hold about 220,000 distinct CDR3 sequences, with 7% to 8% observed a single time. What was sequenced was blood, either unsorted or a sorted T cell fraction (not recorded which). The receptor source for this set is a male donor with ankylosing spondylitis. Both conserved end residues are part of each CDR3. The order of the fields is V gene, clone size, D gene, CDR3 length, J gene, CDR3 protein, CDR3 DNA. A D gene is named only where the DNA matches it firmly. Clone sizes are given selectively: once, few, many, or a class where the clone is expanded.

TRBV5-1	many	-	16	TRBJ2-1	CASRIPRDQSYNEQFF	TGCGCCAGCAGGATTCCCCGGGACCAGTCCTACAATGAGCAGTTCTTC
TRBV25-1	many	-	13	TRBJ2-1	CASSDSAVNEQFF	TGTGCCAGCAGTGATTCAGCGGTTAATGAGCAGTTCTTC
TRBV28	many	TRBD1	17	TRBJ1-1	CASSLPLDREGWTEAFF	TGTGCCAGCAGTTTACCCCTGGACAGGGAGGGTTGGACTGAAGCTTTCTTT
TRBV4-2	-	-	14	TRBJ2-1	CARGSGVSHNEQFF	TGTGCCAGGGGCTCCGGGGTGTCCCACAATGAGCAGTTCTTC
TRBV7-9	many	-	13	TRBJ2-1	CASSFGGDNEQFF	TGTGCCAGCAGCTTCGGGGGAGACAATGAGCAGTTCTTC
TRBV15	many	TRBD1	17	TRBJ2-5	CATSRGQGAISQETQYF	TGTGCCACCAGCAGAGGACAGGGGGCTATATCTCAAGAGACCCAGTACTTC
TRBV20-1	many	-	10	TRBJ2-1	CSASASEQFF	TGCAGTGCTAGCGCGAGTGAGCAGTTCTTC
TRBV12-3/TRBV12-4	many	TRBD2	15	TRBJ2-2	CASSPLGGDTGELFF	TGTGCCAGCAGTCCCCTCGGGGGGGACACCGGGGAGCTGTTTTTT
TRBV7-9	-	TRBD1	14	TRBJ2-7	CASSDGDRGGEQYF	TGTGCCAGCAGCGACGGGGACAGGGGAGGCGAGCAGTACTTC
TRBV7-9	many	-	15	TRBJ2-5	CASSFPGDPRVTQYF	TGTGCCAGCAGCTTCCCCGGGGACCCCCGGGTGACCCAGTACTTC
TRBV27	many	TRBD1	16	TRBJ2-4	CASSFGQGAVENIQYF	TGTGCCAGCAGTTTCGGTCAGGGGGCCGTCGAAAACATTCAGTACTTC
TRBV6-1	many	TRBD2	13	TRBJ2-3	CASKNGGSSTQYF	TGTGCCAGCAAGAACGGGGGGAGTTCTACGCAGTATTTT
TRBV25-1	-	TRBD1	18	TRBJ2-1	CASRPGQGTRVGYNEQFF	TGTGCCAGCCGTCCGGGACAGGGGACCAGAGTTGGATACAATGAGCAGTTCTTC
TRBV7-7	few	-	14	TRBJ2-2	CASSLGQGSGELFF	TGTGCTAGCAGCTTAGGACAAGGATCCGGGGAGCTGTTTTTT
TRBV9	many	TRBD1	16	TRBJ2-2	CASSPRTGTNTGELFF	TGTGCCAGCAGCCCACGGACAGGCACGAACACCGGGGAGCTGTTTTTT
TRBV4-3	many	-	16	TRBJ1-2	CASSQERVSGNYGYTF	TGCGCCAGCAGCCAAGAAAGGGTCTCAGGGAACTATGGCTACACCTTC
TRBV12-3/TRBV12-4	many	-	17	TRBJ1-5	CASSPPGPRGGNQPQHF	TGTGCCAGCAGTCCGCCGGGCCCAAGAGGAGGCAATCAGCCCCAGCATTTT
TRBV24-1	-	TRBD2	16	TRBJ2-3	CATSDSKREGTDTQYF	TGTGCCACCAGTGATTCCAAGCGGGAGGGCACAGATACGCAGTATTTT
TRBV20-1	-	TRBD2	16	TRBJ2-7	CSARDPGLAGPYEQYF	TGCAGTGCTAGAGATCCGGGACTAGCGGGGCCCTACGAGCAGTACTTC
TRBV27	many	-	15	TRBJ2-1	CASSLRQSSYNEQFF	TGTGCCAGCAGTTTAAGACAGAGCTCCTACAATGAGCAGTTCTTC
TRBV5-6	many	-	15	TRBJ2-1	CASSYGLGSYNEQFF	TGTGCCAGCAGCTATGGACTGGGCTCCTACAATGAGCAGTTCTTC
TRBV28	many	-	14	TRBJ2-2	CASSLPRGTGELFF	TGTGCCAGCAGTTTACCCCGGGGCACCGGGGAGCTGTTTTTT
TRBV15	few	-	13	TRBJ2-6	CATSRGGANVLTF	TGTGCCACCAGTCGAGGGGGGGCCAACGTCCTGACTTTC
TRBV9	many	TRBD2	15	TRBJ2-1	CASSVSGTRTNEQFF	TGTGCCAGCAGCGTCTCCGGGACTAGGACGAATGAGCAGTTCTTC
TRBV7-6	few	-	15	TRBJ2-7	CASSLIGGQTYEQYF	TGTGCCAGCAGCTTAATCGGGGGACAAACCTACGAGCAGTACTTC
TRBV2	-	-	15	TRBJ1-3	CASSGRGRSGNTIYF	TGTGCCAGCAGTGGAAGGGGACGATCCGGAAACACCATATATTTT
TRBV14	many	-	14	TRBJ1-1	CASSQVTGPTEAFF	TGTGCCAGCAGCCAAGTAACAGGGCCCACTGAAGCTTTCTTT
TRBV28	many	TRBD2	16	TRBJ2-3	CASRESGSGVRDTQYF	TGTGCCAGCAGGGAGAGCGGGAGCGGTGTAAGAGATACGCAGTATTTT
TRBV10-3	many	-	11	TRBJ1-2	CAIRDGGGYTF	TGTGCCATCAGAGACGGGGGCGGCTACACCTTC
TRBV4-1	many	-	15	TRBJ2-6	CASSQEDSGANVLTF	TGCGCCAGCAGCCAAGAGGACTCTGGGGCCAACGTCCTGACTTTC
TRBV7-9	many	-	14	TRBJ1-4	CASSQLVANEKLFF	TGTGCCAGCAGCCAGCTGGTGGCTAATGAAAAACTGTTTTTT
TRBV7-9	many	TRBD1	15	TRBJ1-1	CASSHRQGLNTEAFF	TGTGCCAGCAGCCATCGACAGGGACTGAACACTGAAGCTTTCTTT
TRBV29-1	many	-	13	TRBJ2-3	CSVGSAAPDTQYF	TGCAGCGTTGGATCGGCGGCCCCGGATACGCAGTATTTT
TRBV30	few	-	16	TRBJ1-6	CAWSVSPSSYNSPLHF	TGTGCCTGGAGTGTTTCACCGAGCTCCTATAATTCACCCCTCCACTTT
TRBV5-1	few	TRBD2	15	TRBJ2-7	CASSLARTRPYEQYF	TGCGCCAGCAGCTTGGCTCGGACTAGGCCCTACGAGCAGTACTTC
TRBV27	many	TRBD1	16	TRBJ1-2	CASSFSRGQGSFGYTF	TGTGCCAGCAGTTTCTCCCGAGGACAGGGCTCGTTCGGCTACACCTTC
TRBV27	few	-	15	TRBJ2-1	CASSFGQQPYNEQFF	TGTGCCAGCAGTTTCGGGCAGCAGCCTTACAATGAGCAGTTCTTC
TRBV20-1	-	-	13	TRBJ1-2	CSARDIQGDGYTF	TGCAGTGCTAGAGATATTCAAGGAGATGGCTACACCTTC
TRBV27	many	-	14	TRBJ1-2	CASSPSGANYGYTF	TGTGCCAGCAGTCCATCTGGGGCTAACTATGGCTACACCTTC
TRBV7-9	many	-	16	TRBJ1-1	CASSPGVGGVNTEAFF	TGTGCCAGCAGCCCAGGGGTGGGGGGGGTTAACACTGAAGCTTTCTTT
TRBV28	many	-	14	TRBJ2-2	CASSIQGYTGELFF	TGTGCCAGCAGCATCCAGGGTTACACCGGGGAGCTGTTTTTT
TRBV10-2	many	-	17	TRBJ2-3	CASSESIVPGGADTQYF	TGCGCCAGCAGTGAGTCGATCGTCCCAGGGGGGGCAGATACGCAGTATTTT
TRBV28	many	-	14	TRBJ2-3	CASRRGVRTDTQYF	TGTGCCAGCAGACGCGGGGTCCGCACAGATACGCAGTATTTT
TRBV9	many	-	13	TRBJ1-2	CASSPRPLYGYTF	TGTGCCAGCAGCCCCCGCCCCCTCTATGGCTACACCTTC
TRBV5-1	many	-	17	TRBJ2-7	CASSLAGSRAEVYEQYF	TGCGCCAGCAGCTTGGCGGGGAGTCGGGCGGAGGTCTACGAGCAGTACTTC
TRBV5-1	many	TRBD1	15	TRBJ2-7	CASSQGWTGKDEQYF	TGCGCCAGCAGCCAGGGGTGGACAGGGAAAGACGAGCAGTACTTC
TRBV29-1	many	-	15	TRBJ2-6	CSAWGAISGANVLTF	TGCAGCGCCTGGGGGGCAATCTCTGGGGCCAACGTCCTGACTTTC
TRBV9	many	TRBD2	13	TRBJ2-7	CASSVGLAYEQYF	TGTGCCAGCAGCGTCGGACTAGCATACGAGCAGTACTTC
TRBV20-1	many	TRBD1	16	TRBJ1-6	CSARDFGTGNNSPLHF	TGCAGTGCTAGAGATTTTGGGACAGGGAATAATTCACCCCTCCACTTT
TRBV27	many	TRBD1	16	TRBJ2-5	CASSSFPGQGEETQYF	TGTGCCAGCAGTTCCTTCCCCGGACAGGGGGAAGAGACCCAGTACTTC
TRBV4-3	few	-	16	TRBJ1-6	CASSQVLSADNSPLHF	TGCGCCAGCAGCCAAGTACTGTCGGCCGATAATTCACCCCTCCACTTT
TRBV24-1	many	-	13	TRBJ2-1	CATKDTGGDEQFF	TGTGCCACCAAGGATACAGGGGGGGATGAGCAGTTCTTC
TRBV30	few	-	12	TRBJ1-1	CAWSVRSTEAFF	TGTGCCTGGAGTGTCCGTAGCACTGAAGCTTTCTTT
TRBV6-2/TRBV6-3	-	-	16	TRBJ1-6	CASSPRGRPWDSPLHF	TGTGCCAGCAGTCCCCGGGGCCGTCCCTGGGATTCACCCCTCCACTTT
TRBV7-9	-	-	13	TRBJ2-7	CASSFGGTGEQYF	TGTGCCAGCAGCTTCGGGGGCACAGGGGAGCAGTACTTC
TRBV6-1	many	-	14	TRBJ2-1	CAAKPGDSYNEQFF	TGTGCCGCGAAGCCGGGGGATTCCTACAATGAGCAGTTCTTC
TRBV24-1	-	-	12	TRBJ2-5	CATSDLNTRRYF	TGTGCCACCAGTGATCTGAACACCCGGCGGTACTTC
TRBV20-1	many	TRBD2	14	TRBJ2-7	CSARERRGIYEQYF	TGCAGTGCTAGGGAAAGGCGGGGGATCTACGAGCAGTACTTC